This T cell receptor beta chain was profiled in a study of regulatory T cells in long-lasting Graves disease. iRepertoire HTBI primers and Arm-PCR of CDR3 regions built TCR beta libraries. TCRdb recomputed calls from the multiplex PCR reads with MiXCR, one row per CDR3 protein. The table has over 450,000 distinct CDR3 sequences, 20% to 25% seen once. Specified time point: persistent/refractory GD, antithyroid drugs over 5 years with positive TRAb. Construction of the TCR library relied on RNA isolated from PBMCs. With EDTA tubes as the receptacles, around 10 milliliters of peripheral blood were drawn. With respect to this clonotype: Its cognate antigen is unknown.

Whole-study findings and limits: There was favoring of TRBV28, TRBJ1-2 and TRBJ2-5 in persistent disease.

The CDR3 contains 13 residues. CDR1 and CDR2 from the germline V gene are DFQATT and SNEGSKA (reference sequence). Trimming stripped 5 bases from V and 1 base from J, with 11 bases between. This chain joins TRBV20-1 and TRBJ2-5; D not resolved. Specimen: peripheral blood mononuclear cells (PBMCs), collected when the disease was refractory, from a patient treated with antithyroid drugs. This sequence was found in a female donor with Graves disease. The chain's CDR3 is CSAPGPLQETQYF. The CDR3 nucleotides read TGCAGTGCTCCCGGACCACTCCAAGAGACCCAGTACTTC.